A selection of T cell receptor beta chains follows, all from one sample in a study of cytomegalovirus exposure and HLA in healthy donors. Produced via immunoSEQ multiplex PCR; TCRdb's table is partial and in-frame only. This sample contains 90,000 to 120,000 clones. The sequenced sample consisted of PBMCs. Receptor source: a man aged 45-65 years in good health and CMV-seronegative. Each CDR3 is given with its conserved first and last residue. Fields, in order: V gene, J gene, D gene, CDR3 DNA, CDR3 protein. D genes are given only for firm matches.

TRBV4-1	TRBJ1-2	-	TGCGCCAGCAGCCAAGATAATCGACGGGGGGTACGGGATGGCTACACCTTC	CASSQDNRRGVRDGYTF
TRBV29-1	TRBJ1-2	-	TGCAGCGTTGAAAAACCCCCTGCACCGGGAGCCAATGGCTACACCTTC	CSVEKPPAPGANGYTF
TRBV10-3	TRBJ2-1	-	TGTGCCATCAGTGCGGGGGAGTCCAATGAGCAGTTCTTC	CAISAGESNEQFF
TRBV30	TRBJ1-1	-	TGTGCCTGGAGGTCACAGTGGGAAGGGGCTGTTTACGGGAACACTGAAGCTTTCTTT	CAWRSQWEGAVYGNTEAFF
TRBV18	TRBJ1-2	-	TGTGCCAGCTCACCGGGGGCAGTGGACTATGGCTACACCTTC	CASSPGAVDYGYTF
TRBV9	TRBJ1-1	TRBD1	TGTGCCCGCCCGGGACAGGTTGAAGCTTTCTTT	CARPGQVEAFF
TRBV18	TRBJ2-1	TRBD2	TGTGCCAGCTCACCCCCCGGGACTAGCGTGGGGTGGGGCAATGAGCAGTTCTTC	CASSPPGTSVGWGNEQFF
TRBV11-2	TRBJ2-7	TRBD2	TGTGCCAGCAGCTTAGGGAGACTAGCTGGCGAGCAGTACTTC	CASSLGRLAGEQYF
TRBV7-2	TRBJ1-5	TRBD1	TGTGCCAGCAGCCTCGGGACAGGACAGCCCCAGCATTTT	CASSLGTGQPQHF
TRBV5-1	TRBJ2-6	TRBD1	TGCGCCAGCAGCCGACAGGGGGCACGGGGGGCCAACGTCCTGACTTTC	CASSRQGARGANVLTF
TRBV7-2	TRBJ2-7	-	TGTGCCAGCAGCTTCCGCGTGCTGGAGGGCACCTACGAGCAGTACTTC	CASSFRVLEGTYEQYF
TRBV4-2	TRBJ1-5	-	TGTGCCAGCAGCCAAGACATCGGGCAGCCCCAGCATTTT	CASSQDIGQPQHF
TRBV20-1	TRBJ1-6	-	TGCAGTGCTAGTCCGGGGACACCCCTCCACTTT	CSASPGTPLHF
TRBV6-1	TRBJ1-5	TRBD1	TGTGCCAGCAGTGAACTCGGACAGGGAGGGCAGCCCCAGCATTTT	CASSELGQGGQPQHF
TRBV19	TRBJ1-1	TRBD1	TGTGCCAGTAGCAGCCAGGGGGTAGGGACTGAAGCTTTCTTT	CASSSQGVGTEAFF
TRBV18	TRBJ1-1	-	TGTGCCAGCTCAAACGGACTCGCGGGGTCACGGGACACTGAAGCTTTCTTT	CASSNGLAGSRDTEAFF
TRBV7-2	TRBJ1-1	TRBD1	TGTGCCAGCAGCTCCCGTCACAGGGGGCGGGACACTGAAGCTTTCTTT	CASSSRHRGRDTEAFF
TRBV11-2	TRBJ2-5	TRBD1	TGTGCCACAACCCAGGGGGCGTACCAAGAGACCCAGTACTTC	CATTQGAYQETQYF
TRBV19	TRBJ1-1	-	TGTGCCAGTACCAAGAACATGAACACTGAAGCTTTCTTT	CASTKNMNTEAFF
TRBV7-9	TRBJ1-1	-	TGTGCCAGCAGCGGAGGGGGGGGAACTGAAGCTTTCTTT	CASSGGGGTEAFF
TRBV11-3	TRBJ2-1	TRBD2	TGTGCCAGCAGCTCGACTAGCGCGACCGATGAGCAGTTCTTC	CASSSTSATDEQFF
TRBV5-1	TRBJ2-1	-	TGCGCCAGCAGCTTTCGGGGCGATAGTAGCGGCTCCTACAATGAGCAGTTCTTC	CASSFRGDSSGSYNEQFF
TRBV12-5	TRBJ1-1	-	TGTGCTAGTGGTTTAGCAGGGGAAGCTTTCTTT	CASGLAGEAFF
TRBV18	TRBJ1-6	TRBD1	TGTGCCAGCTCACCGGGGGACAGGGTGGATTCACCCCTCCACTTT	CASSPGDRVDSPLHF
TRBV19	TRBJ2-2	-	TGTGCCATAGGGGCGGTCGCGAACACCGGGGAGCTGTTTTTT	CAIGAVANTGELFF
TRBV28	TRBJ1-2	TRBD1	TGTGCCAGCAGCGCAGGGGGCAACTATGGCTACACCTTC	CASSAGGNYGYTF
TRBV5-5	TRBJ1-2	TRBD1	TGTGCCAGCAGCTTGGCTCCAGGGGGAATCGGCTACACCTTC	CASSLAPGGIGYTF
TRBV4-3	TRBJ2-3	TRBD2	TGCGCCAGCAGCCAATTCGCGGGAGGGATACGAGATACGCAGTATTTT	CASSQFAGGIRDTQYF
TRBV7-2	TRBJ2-7	TRBD2	TGTGCCAGCAGCTTAGTTTCAGCGGGAGAGGTCGAGCAGTACTTC	CASSLVSAGEVEQYF
TRBV19	TRBJ1-6	-	TGTGCCAGTAGTGCCACCGACGGGGAACTTTATTCACCCCTCCACTTT	CASSATDGELYSPLHF
TRBV7-2	TRBJ2-7	-	TGTGCCAGCAGCTTAGACAGGGGGGGTCCCTACGAGCAGTACTTC	CASSLDRGGPYEQYF
TRBV10-3	TRBJ2-1	TRBD2	TGTGCCATCAGTGGACTGAGCGGGAGGGGGAATGAGCAGTTCTTC	CAISGLSGRGNEQFF
TRBV4-3	TRBJ2-3	TRBD2	TGCGCCAGCAGCCATTTAGCGGGGGGTAGCACAGATACGCAGTATTTT	CASSHLAGGSTDTQYF
TRBV7-8	TRBJ2-2	-	TGTGCCAGCAACAACCCCAGGAGGGACAGGAACACCGGGGAGCTGTTTTTT	CASNNPRRDRNTGELFF
TRBV6-4	TRBJ2-1	-	TGTGCCAGCAGTGACTCGAGGGTAGGCGGGCGCGAGCAGTTCTTC	CASSDSRVGGREQFF
TRBV4-3	TRBJ2-7	TRBD2	TGCGCCAGCAGCCAACTAACTAGCGGGAGTAGCGAGCAGTACTTC	CASSQLTSGSSEQYF
TRBV11-2	TRBJ2-7	-	TGTGCCAGCAGCTCCCTCTCGACGCGAGGCGAGCAGTACTTC	CASSSLSTRGEQYF
TRBV6-5	TRBJ2-3	TRBD2	TGTGCCAGCAGTCGCCGGGACTACTCCACAGATACGCAGTATTTT	CASSRRDYSTDTQYF
TRBV11-2	TRBJ2-2	TRBD1	TGTGCCAGCAGCACAGACAGGGGTGCGAACACCGGGGAGCTGTTTTTT	CASSTDRGANTGELFF
TRBV6-1	TRBJ1-2	-	TGTGCCAGCAGGGAGGGAGGAAGCGGAGATGGCTACACCTTC	CASREGGSGDGYTF
TRBV29-1	TRBJ2-7	TRBD1	TGCAGCGTTGAATGGGACAGGACCGTCGGAAGATACTTC	CSVEWDRTVGRYF
TRBV5-1	TRBJ2-7	TRBD1	TGCGCCAGCAGGAACCAGGGGGCAGGAGAGCAGTACTTC	CASRNQGAGEQYF
TRBV5-4	TRBJ1-1	TRBD1	TGTGCCAGCAGCTTAGGACAGGGGGTCTACGGGAACACTGAAGCTTTCTTT	CASSLGQGVYGNTEAFF
TRBV13	TRBJ1-1	TRBD1	TGTGCCAGCAGCTTATTTGCGGGACAGGGGCCTTTTGCTGAAGCTTTCTTT	CASSLFAGQGPFAEAFF
TRBV15	TRBJ2-6	TRBD1	TGTGCCACCAGCAGAGTTGGACAGGGGAGGTACGCTGGGGCCAACGTCCTGACTTTC	CATSRVGQGRYAGANVLTF
TRBV5-6	TRBJ1-5	-	TGTGCCAGCAGCTCCCAGGGCTATAGCAATCAGCCCCAGCATTTT	CASSSQGYSNQPQHF
TRBV4-3	TRBJ2-3	TRBD2	TGCGCCAGCAGCCAAGATCGAGCGGGAGGGCCATCAGATACGCGGTATTTT	CASSQDRAGGPSDTRYF
TRBV6-6	TRBJ1-1	TRBD1	TGTGCCAGCAGTTTTGACAGGGGGAGGGCTGAAGCTTTCTTT	CASSFDRGRAEAFF
TRBV11-3	TRBJ2-2	TRBD1	TGTGCCAGCAGCTTAGTGGGGGCCGGGACAGGGGCCACTCGGGAGCTGTTTTTT	CASSLVGAGTGATRELFF